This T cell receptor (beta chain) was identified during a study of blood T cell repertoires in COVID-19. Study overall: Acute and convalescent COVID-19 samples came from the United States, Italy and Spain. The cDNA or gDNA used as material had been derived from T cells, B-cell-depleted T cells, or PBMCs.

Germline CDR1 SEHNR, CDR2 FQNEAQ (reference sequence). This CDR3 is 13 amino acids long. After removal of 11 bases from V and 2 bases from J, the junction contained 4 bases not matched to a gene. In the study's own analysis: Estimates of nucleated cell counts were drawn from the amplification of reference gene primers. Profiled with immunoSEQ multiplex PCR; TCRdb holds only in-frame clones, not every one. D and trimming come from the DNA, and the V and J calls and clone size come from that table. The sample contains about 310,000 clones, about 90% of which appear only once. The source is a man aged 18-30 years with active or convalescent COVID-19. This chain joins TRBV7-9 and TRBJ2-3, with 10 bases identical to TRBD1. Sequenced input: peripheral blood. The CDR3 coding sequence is TGTGCCGGGACAGGGGAGGTCACAGATACGCAGTATTTT. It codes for CAGTGEVTDTQYF.